This entry lists 6 T cell receptor beta chains sequenced from one sample in a study of CD8 T cells in ankylosing spondylitis (dated by TCRdb to the late 2010s). The library was obtained by 5' RACE. The sample was run on an Illumina HiSeq 2500. In-frame beta chains were kept once TCRdb had trimmed the public reads at Q25 with fastp and called clones with MiXCR. Each CDR3 protein appears once, grouped with its most common genes and DNA. In all, the sample holds 800,000 to 900,000 distinct CDR3 sequences, and roughly 12% of those were seen once. The biggest ten clones account for approximately 0.51% of the sample. These receptors have no known antigen. Broad study findings and their caveats: A TCR beta motif of about eight highly homologous amino acid variants appeared characteristic of blood from ankylosing spondylitis patients.

Material for sequencing was blood, either unsorted or a sorted T cell fraction (not recorded which). The receptors were sampled from a male donor with ankylosing spondylitis.

This clonotype was observed at least ten times. CDR3 DNA: TGCAGCGTTGAACTAGGGATGGAGACCCAGTACTTC. Translating gives CSVELGMETQYF. V and J are TRBV29-1 and TRBJ2-5; D ambiguous. The germline V gene encodes CDR1 SQVTM and CDR2 ANQGSEA. The CDR3 has 12 amino acids. V lost 2 bases to trimming and J lost 5 bases, with 9 bases between them.

This clonotype was found many times. The CDR3 coding sequence is TGTGCCAGCAGTCCACCGTTCTCTGGAAACACCATATATTTT. This encodes CASSPPFSGNTIYF. This chain uses TRBV12-3 or TRBV12-4 with TRBJ1-3, with D hard to call. Trimming removed 5 bases at V and 0 bases at J, with 8 bases between. This CDR3 spans 14 amino acids.

This clonotype has just a few counts. The rearrangement links TRBV20-1 to TRBJ1-2, with D perhaps TRBD1 (5 bases). The ends were cut back, 6 bases at V and 3 bases at J, with 14 bases in the middle. CDR3 length: 13 residues. Germline lookup yields CDR1 DFQATT and CDR2 SNEGSKA (reference sequence). The CDR3 spells CSAQIGGDYGYTF. The CDR3 DNA is TGCAGTGCACAGATCGGGGGGGACTATGGCTACACCTTC.

This clonotype was detected only a few times. The V gene is TRBV5-1, the J gene TRBJ2-7; tentative D call: TRBD1 (6 bases). V dropped 4 bases and J dropped 2 bases, with 13 bases sitting between them. This CDR3 spans 14 amino acids. Germline loops: CDR1 SGHRS, CDR2 YFSETQ. CDR3 protein: CASSVRDKAYEQYF. For the CDR3, the DNA is TGCGCCAGCAGCGTCCGGGACAAAGCCTACGAGCAGTACTTC.

This clonotype was seen a handful of times. This chain joins TRBV4-2 and TRBJ1-5; 8 nucleotides align to TRBD1. The J segment lost 5 bases and the V segment lost 0 bases, leaving 6 bases of the junction unmatched. This CDR3 is 16 amino acids long. Germline assignment: CDR1 LGHNA and CDR2 YNFKEQ. CDR3 residues: CASSQDGRGPHQPQHF. As DNA, the CDR3 is TGTGCCAGCAGCCAAGATGGCAGGGGGCCCCATCAGCCCCAGCATTTT.

This clonotype was seen a few times. The rearrangement uses TRBV19 and TRBJ2-1; 10 positions match TRBD1. J was trimmed by 5 bases and V by 7 bases; bases with no gene match: 2. CDR3 length: 13 amino acids. Germline V gives CDR1 LNHDA, CDR2 SQIVND (reference sequence). The CDR3 sequence is CASTGQGNNEQFF. The DNA for the CDR3 is TGTGCCAGTACGGGACAGGGGAACAATGAGCAGTTCTTC.